The rows below give T cell receptor beta chains drawn from one sample of a study of T-cell reconstitution after alpha-beta-depleted transplantation in children. Via MiXCR, TCRdb re-called the PCR reads, giving one row per CDR3 protein. The sample has about 500,000 distinct CDR3 sequences, approximately 29% seen once. Here the sequenced sample was PBMCs from the stem cell graft donor, taken from the stem cell graft. The source is a human donor who donated a stem cell graft to a child with aplastic anemia. Both conserved end residues are part of each CDR3. D genes are given only for firm matches. The listing skips clone size in some rows; elsewhere it reads once, few, many or a size class.

v_gene	d_gene	j_gene	len	abundance	CDR3nt	CDR3aa
TRBV29-1	TRBD1	TRBJ2-5	14	few	TGCAGCGTAGGTCGGGACAGGGAGGAAGAGACCCAGTACTTC	CSVGRDREEETQYF
TRBV12-3/TRBV12-4	.	TRBJ2-3	13	.	TGTGCCAGCAGCTTGGGGTTTAAAGATACGCAGTATTTT	CASSLGFKDTQYF
TRBV6-5	.	TRBJ2-5	13	few	TGTGCCAGCAGTTACTCGAAAACAGGCGTCCCGTACTTC	CASSYSKTGVPYF
TRBV3-1	.	TRBJ1-5	15	.	TGTGCCAGCAGCCAGGACACGGTGCGGAATCAGCCCCAGCATTTT	CASSQDTVRNQPQHF
TRBV15	.	TRBJ1-1	13	.	TGTGCCACCAGCAGAGACAGGGCTGGGGGAGCTTTCTTT	CATSRDRAGGAFF
TRBV5-5	TRBD2	TRBJ2-7	16	.	TGTGCCAGCAGCTTGGGGCTAGCGGTGAACTTCTACGAGCAGTACTTC	CASSLGLAVNFYEQYF
TRBV7-6	.	TRBJ2-2	13	.	TGTGCCAGCAGCTCGGCAGGGGCCGGGGAGCTGTTTTTT	CASSSAGAGELFF
TRBV7-2	TRBD2	TRBJ2-4	14	few	TGTGCCAGCAGCTCCCTAGCGGGGAAAAACATTCAGTACTTC	CASSSLAGKNIQYF
TRBV7-6	.	TRBJ1-1	14	few	TGTGCCAGCAGCTGGTGGCCGAGTAACACTGAAGCTTTCTTT	CASSWWPSNTEAFF
TRBV20-1	TRBD2	TRBJ2-5	15	few	TGCAGTGCTAGAATCCTTGCTAGCGGGAGAAAGACCCAGTACTTC	CSARILASGRKTQYF
TRBV29-1	.	TRBJ2-7	11	few	TGCAGCGTCCAGATGCACTACGAGCAGTACTTC	CSVQMHYEQYF
TRBV6-5	TRBD1	TRBJ2-1	15	few	TGTGCCAGCAGTTATGAAGGGACAGAATACAATGAGCAGTTCTTC	CASSYEGTEYNEQFF
TRBV3-1	.	TRBJ1-4	14	.	TGTGCCAGCAGCCAACACGCAACTAATGAAAAACTGTTTTTT	CASSQHATNEKLFF
TRBV13	.	TRBJ2-2	17	few	TGTGCCAGCAGCACGAAAAGAGGGCGGTTCAACACCGGGGAGCTGTTTTTT	CASSTKRGRFNTGELFF
TRBV28	.	TRBJ2-1	14	.	TGTGCCAGCAGTTGGCAGGTCTCCTACAATGAGCAGTCCTTC	CASSWQVSYNEQSF
TRBV13	.	TRBJ2-6	12	few	TGTGCCAGCAAAGCCGGGGCCAACGTCCTGACTTTC	CASKAGANVLTF
TRBV19	.	TRBJ2-1	13	.	TGTGCCAGTAATGAAAATCCTCACAATGAGCAGTTCTTC	CASNENPHNEQFF
TRBV11-2	TRBD2	TRBJ2-3	18	.	TGTGCCAGCAGCCTCCAACGACCGGGACTAGCGGGCTCAGATACGCAGTATTTT	CASSLQRPGLAGSDTQYF
TRBV7-9	.	TRBJ2-3	16	.	TGTGCCAGCAGCATCAAGCAAGGCGGCCGCACAGATACGCAGTATTTT	CASSIKQGGRTDTQYF
TRBV29-1	.	TRBJ1-1	11	many	TGCAGCGTTGTGTCAAACACTGAAGCTTTCTTT	CSVVSNTEAFF
TRBV20-1	.	TRBJ1-5	15	few	TGCAGTGCTAGAGCGGGGTACAGGGAGGATCAGCCCCAGCATTTT	CSARAGYREDQPQHF
TRBV28	.	TRBJ1-1	14	.	TGTGCCAGCCTGGGACCGACGGGAAACACTGAAGCTTTCTTT	CASLGPTGNTEAFF
TRBV3-1	.	TRBJ1-1	16	.	TGTGCCAGCATGCCAAGGGTTTCGGTCAGGGGAACTGAAGCTTTCTTT	CASMPRVSVRGTEAFF
TRBV11-2	TRBD2	TRBJ2-5	19	once	TGTGCCAGCAGCTTAGTCGGCCGGCGGGTAGCGGGAGGAAAAGAGACCCAGTACTTC	CASSLVGRRVAGGKETQYF
TRBV5-4	.	TRBJ2-7	13	.	TGTGCCATCAGCTTGAGATTGGGGAACGAGCAGTACTTC	CAISLRLGNEQYF
TRBV7-9	TRBD2	TRBJ2-2	15	.	TGTGCCAGCAGTTATTCGGGACTAGACGCCGGGGAGCTGTTTTTT	CASSYSGLDAGELFF
TRBV29-1	.	TRBJ2-7	13	.	TGCAGCGTTGAGGGGGCGCGAGCCTACGAGCAGTACTTC	CSVEGARAYEQYF
TRBV3-1	.	TRBJ1-6	14	few	TGTGCCAGCAGCTCGAAGAGGCAGTTGACACCCCTCCACTTT	CASSSKRQLTPLHF
TRBV20-1	TRBD2	TRBJ2-3	13	.	TGCAGTGCTATTGCGGGAGACACAGATACGCAGTATTTT	CSAIAGDTDTQYF
TRBV20-1	TRBD1	TRBJ1-1	14	few	TGCAGTGCCGGGGACAGGGGGCGCGACACTGAAGCTTTCTTT	CSAGDRGRDTEAFF
TRBV12-3/TRBV12-4	.	TRBJ1-2	14	few	TGTGCCAGCAGTTTAGGTAGTCGGAACTATGGCTACACCTTC	CASSLGSRNYGYTF
TRBV4-3	.	TRBJ2-6	17	once	TGCGCCAGCAGCCCGACAGGAGCCCTCTCTGGGGCCAACGTCCTGACTTTC	CASSPTGALSGANVLTF
TRBV10-3	TRBD2	TRBJ2-5	12	.	TGTGCCATTTCTAGCGGCCAAGAGACCCAGTACTTC	CAISSGQETQYF